Here is one T cell receptor (beta chain) with its context. The data derive from a study of cytomegalovirus exposure and HLA in healthy donors. The CDR3 sequence is 15 residues long. Trimming shortened V by 3 bases and J by 4 bases, and 13 bases separated the two germline ends. CDR1 and CDR2 from the germline V gene are MNHNS and SASEGT. PCR used 60 Vbeta primers and 13 Jbeta primers. This table comes from immunoSEQ multiplex PCR, and its TCRdb copy is limited to in-frame clones, with some not included. The top ten hold 3% of the sample, which has over 90,000 clones, 65% to 75% seen once. Material: PBMCs. This receptor was identified in a female donor in good health and CMV-seropositive. The chain has TRBV6-1 and TRBJ2-1, with D possibly matching TRBD1 (6 bases). CDR3 coding DNA: TGTGCCAGCAGTGAGGGGGCTGACAGGTACAATGAGCAGTTCTTC. As protein: CASSEGADRYNEQFF.